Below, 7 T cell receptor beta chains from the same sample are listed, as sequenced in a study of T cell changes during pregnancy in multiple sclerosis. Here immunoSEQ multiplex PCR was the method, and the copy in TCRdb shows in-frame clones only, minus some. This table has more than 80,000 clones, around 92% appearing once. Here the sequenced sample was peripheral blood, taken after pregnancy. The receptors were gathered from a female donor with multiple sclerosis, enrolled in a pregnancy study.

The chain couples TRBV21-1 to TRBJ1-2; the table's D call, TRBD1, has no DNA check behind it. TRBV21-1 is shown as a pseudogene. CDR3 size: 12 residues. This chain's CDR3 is CASSKQGYGYTF. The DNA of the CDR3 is TGTGCCAGCAGCAAACAGGGGTATGGCTACACCTTC.

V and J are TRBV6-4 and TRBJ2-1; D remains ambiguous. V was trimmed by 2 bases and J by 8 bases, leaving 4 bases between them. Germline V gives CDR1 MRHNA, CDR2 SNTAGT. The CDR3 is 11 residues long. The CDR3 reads CASSDGYEQFF. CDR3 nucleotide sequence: TGTGCCAGCAGTGACGGCTATGAGCAGTTCTTC.

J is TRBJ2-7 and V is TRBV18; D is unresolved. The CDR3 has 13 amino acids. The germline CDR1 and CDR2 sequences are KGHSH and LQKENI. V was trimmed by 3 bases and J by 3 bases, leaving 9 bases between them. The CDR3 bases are TGTGCCAGCTCACCGGCGGCAAACTACGAGCAGTACTTC. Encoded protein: CASSPAANYEQYF.

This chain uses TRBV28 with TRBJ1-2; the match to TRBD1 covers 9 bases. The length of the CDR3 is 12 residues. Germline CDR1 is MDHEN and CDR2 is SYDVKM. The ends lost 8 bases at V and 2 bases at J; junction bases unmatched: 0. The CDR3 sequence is CASGQGNYGYTF. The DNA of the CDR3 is TGTGCCAGCGGACAGGGGAACTATGGCTACACCTTC.

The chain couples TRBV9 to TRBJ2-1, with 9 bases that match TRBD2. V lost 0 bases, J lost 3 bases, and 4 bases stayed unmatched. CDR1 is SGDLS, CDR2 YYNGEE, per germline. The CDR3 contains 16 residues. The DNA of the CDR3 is TGTGCCAGCAGCGTAGTGGCGGGAGGGGGCTACAATGAGCAGTTCTTC. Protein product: CASSVVAGGGYNEQFF.

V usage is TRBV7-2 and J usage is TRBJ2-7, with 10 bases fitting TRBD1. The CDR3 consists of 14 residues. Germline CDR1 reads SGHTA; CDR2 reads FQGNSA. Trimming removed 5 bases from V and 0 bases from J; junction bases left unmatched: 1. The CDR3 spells CASSGTGVSYEQYF. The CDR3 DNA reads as TGTGCCAGCAGCGGGACAGGGGTCTCCTACGAGCAGTACTTC.

CDR3: CASSGVAAYNEQFF. CDR3 coding DNA: TGCGCCAGCAGTGGGGTAGCGGCTTACAATGAGCAGTTCTTC. The rearrangement joins TRBV5-1 to TRBJ2-1; maybe TRBD2 (6 bases). CDR3 length: 14 amino acids. The V end lost 5 bases, the J end lost 4 bases, and 13 bases lay between the germline ends. Germline CDR1 and CDR2: SGHRS and YFSETQ.